This T cell receptor (beta chain) was retrieved from a study of T cell responses to AZD1222 COVID-19 vaccine. Study results and limitations: Researchers report vaccine-associated CD4 TCRs spanning spike, with dominance at 160-218 and 743-854. There were repertoire samples only from the period after the peak T cell response. Donors in the cohort were predominantly white British and more often female, and clonal diversity was possibly underestimated.

The protocol was immunoSEQ multiplex PCR, while the TCRdb copy is restricted to in-frame clones and leaves out a portion. The sample holds approximately 120,000 clones, more than 80% seen once. The CDR3 sequence is 15 residues long. CDR1 is SGHAT and CDR2 is FQNNGV in the germline V gene. The ends were cut back, 7 bases at V and 7 bases at J, with 22 bases in the middle. As regards this clone: Its antigen is still unknown.

This material consisted of peripheral blood, taken on day 0 of AZD1222 vaccination. The TCR originated in an adult in good health. The V call is TRBV11-2, the J call TRBJ1-1; no clear D gene. CDR3 coding DNA: TGTGCCAGCAACCATTGGGCGACCGACTCTGTTGAAGCTTTCTTT. It specifies CASNHWATDSVEAFF.